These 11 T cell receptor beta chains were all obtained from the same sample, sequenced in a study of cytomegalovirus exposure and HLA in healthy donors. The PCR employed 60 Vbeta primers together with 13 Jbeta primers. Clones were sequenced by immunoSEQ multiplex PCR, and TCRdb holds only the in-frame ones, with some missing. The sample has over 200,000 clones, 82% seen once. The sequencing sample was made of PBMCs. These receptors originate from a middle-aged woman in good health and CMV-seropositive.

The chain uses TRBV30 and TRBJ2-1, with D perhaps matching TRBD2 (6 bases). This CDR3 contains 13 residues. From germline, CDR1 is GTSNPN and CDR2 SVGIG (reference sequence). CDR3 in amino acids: CRCSTAGRNEQFF. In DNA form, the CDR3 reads TGTCGGTGCTCTACGGCGGGGAGGAATGAGCAGTTCTTC.

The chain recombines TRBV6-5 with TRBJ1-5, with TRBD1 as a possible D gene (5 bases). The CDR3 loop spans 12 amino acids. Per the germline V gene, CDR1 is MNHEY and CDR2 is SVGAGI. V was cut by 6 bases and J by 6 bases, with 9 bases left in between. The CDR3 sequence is CASRRQGQPQHF. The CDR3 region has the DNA TGTGCCAGCAGGAGGCAGGGTCAGCCCCAGCATTTT.

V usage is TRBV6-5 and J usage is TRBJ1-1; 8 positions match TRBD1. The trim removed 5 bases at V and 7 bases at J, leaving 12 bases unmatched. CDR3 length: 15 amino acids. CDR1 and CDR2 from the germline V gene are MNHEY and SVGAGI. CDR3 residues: CASSTWFRGLVEAFF. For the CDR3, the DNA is TGTGCCAGCAGTACTTGGTTCAGGGGGCTTGTTGAAGCTTTCTTT.

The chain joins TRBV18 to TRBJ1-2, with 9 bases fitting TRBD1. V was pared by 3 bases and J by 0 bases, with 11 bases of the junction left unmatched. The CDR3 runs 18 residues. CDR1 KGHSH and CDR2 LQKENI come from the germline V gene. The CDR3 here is CASSPSTGGRSANYGYTF. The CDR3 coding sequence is TGTGCCAGCTCACCCTCGACAGGGGGAAGGTCGGCTAACTATGGCTACACCTTC.

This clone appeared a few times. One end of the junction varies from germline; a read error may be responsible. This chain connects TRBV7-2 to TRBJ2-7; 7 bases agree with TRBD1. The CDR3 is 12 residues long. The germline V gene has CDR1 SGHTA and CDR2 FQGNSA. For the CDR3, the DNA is TGTGCCAGCAGCTTAGCTCGAGGGGGCAAGGACTTC. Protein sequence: CASSLARGGKDF.

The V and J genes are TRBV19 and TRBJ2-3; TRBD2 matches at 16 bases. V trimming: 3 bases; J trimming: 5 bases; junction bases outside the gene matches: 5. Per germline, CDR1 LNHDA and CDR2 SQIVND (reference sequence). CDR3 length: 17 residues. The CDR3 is CASSMGTSGRAGDTQYF. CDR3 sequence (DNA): TGTGCCAGTAGTATGGGGACTAGCGGGAGGGCCGGAGATACGCAGTATTTT.

CDR3 region: CASSSPGQGGGYTF. CDR3 coding DNA: TGTGCCAGCAGCTCACCGGGACAGGGAGGCGGCTACACCTTC. The rearrangement joins TRBV11-3 to TRBJ1-2; 9 nucleotides match TRBD1. CDR1 and CDR2 from the germline V gene are SGHNT and YENEEA. Trimming took 4 bases from V and 8 from J; bases not matched to a gene: 8. The CDR3 consists of 14 residues.

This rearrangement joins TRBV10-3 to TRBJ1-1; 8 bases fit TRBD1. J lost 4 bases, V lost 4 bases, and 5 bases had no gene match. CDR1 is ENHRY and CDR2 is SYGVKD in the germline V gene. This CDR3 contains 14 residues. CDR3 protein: CAISVGTGGTEAFF. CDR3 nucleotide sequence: TGTGCCATCAGTGTGGGAACAGGGGGCACTGAAGCTTTCTTT.

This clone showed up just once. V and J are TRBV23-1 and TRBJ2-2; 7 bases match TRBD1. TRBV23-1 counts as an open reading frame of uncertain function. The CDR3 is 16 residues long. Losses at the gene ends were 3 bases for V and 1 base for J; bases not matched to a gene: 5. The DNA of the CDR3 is TGCGCCAGCAGTCATCCAGGGGGACAGAACACCGGGGAGCTGTTTTTT. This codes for CASSHPGGQNTGELFF.

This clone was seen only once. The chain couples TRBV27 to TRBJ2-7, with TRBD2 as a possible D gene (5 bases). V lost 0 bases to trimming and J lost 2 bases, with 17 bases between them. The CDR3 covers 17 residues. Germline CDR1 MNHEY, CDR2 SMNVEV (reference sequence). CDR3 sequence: CASSLSVHRLIAYEQYF. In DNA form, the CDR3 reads TGTGCCAGCAGTTTATCTGTGCATAGACTAATCGCCTACGAGCAGTACTTC.

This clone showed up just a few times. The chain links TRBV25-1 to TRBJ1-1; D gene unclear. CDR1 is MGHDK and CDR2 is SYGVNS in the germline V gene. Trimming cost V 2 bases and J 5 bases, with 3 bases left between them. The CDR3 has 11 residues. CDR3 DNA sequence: TGTGCCAGCAGTGAAATAACTGAAGCTTTCTTT. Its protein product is CASSEITEAFF.